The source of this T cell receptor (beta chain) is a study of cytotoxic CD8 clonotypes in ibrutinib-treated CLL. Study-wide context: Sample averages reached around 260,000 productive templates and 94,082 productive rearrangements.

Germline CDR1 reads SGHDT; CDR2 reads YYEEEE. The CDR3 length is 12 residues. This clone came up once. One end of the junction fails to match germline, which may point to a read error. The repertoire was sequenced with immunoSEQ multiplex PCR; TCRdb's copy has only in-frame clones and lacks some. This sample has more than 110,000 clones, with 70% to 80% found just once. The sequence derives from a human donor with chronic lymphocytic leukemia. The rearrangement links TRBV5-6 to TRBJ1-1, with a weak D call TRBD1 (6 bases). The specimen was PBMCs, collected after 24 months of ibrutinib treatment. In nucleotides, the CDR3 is TGTGCCAGCAGCTTGGCCGCCGACAGGAGAATCTTT. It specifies CASSLAADRRIF.